The rows below give T cell receptor beta chains drawn from one sample of a study of blood T cell repertoires in COVID-19. Only in-frame clones appear in the TCRdb table, and some are missing; sequencing was by immunoSEQ multiplex PCR. This table has about 200,000 clones, roughly 90% appearing once. Sequencing used peripheral blood. The source of these receptors is a man aged 50 to 60 with acute or convalescent COVID-19. The CDR3 runs from the conserved cysteine through the conserved F or W. Clone size is shown for a subset of rows, as once, few, many or a class of expanded clone.

v_gene	abundance	j_gene	CDR3aa
TRBV11-2	once	TRBJ1-2	CASSSAGLYGYTF
TRBV7-2	.	TRBJ1-4	CASSLMSGYEKLFF
TRBV29-1	.	TRBJ1-5	CSVGGGNQPQHF
TRBV7-2	.	TRBJ2-1	CASSLARGGGGRYNEQFF
TRBV3-1/TRBV3-2	.	TRBJ2-5	CASSHPTGTGEETQYF
TRBV6-5	.	TRBJ2-1	CASRPWDRGEQFF
TRBV2	.	TRBJ2-5	CASSVLAGGNTETQYF
TRBV23-1	.	TRBJ1-5	CASSQKGTNRLSNQPQHF
TRBV10-3	once	TRBJ2-7	CAIAGEPYEQYF
TRBV19	once	TRBJ2-1	CASSTTVYNEQFF
TRBV28	.	TRBJ1-2	CASSAPGQGGGYTF
TRBV5-4	.	TRBJ1-2	CASSLVTVNGYTF
TRBV2	.	TRBJ1-2	CASSTHQGSPGYTF
TRBV24-1	.	TRBJ2-3	CATSEPGQGSDTQYF
TRBV15	.	TRBJ1-2	CATSRDLGGHTF
TRBV6-5	.	TRBJ1-5	CASSGINQPQHF
TRBV19	.	TRBJ1-1	CASSPPTQGNTEAFF
TRBV28	.	TRBJ2-4	CASSFGGVGRNIQYF
TRBV3-1/TRBV3-2	.	TRBJ2-4	CASSQSTGGGLFAKNIQYF
TRBV5-1	.	TRBJ2-7	CASSLGRGLNYEQYF
TRBV7-9	.	TRBJ1-5	CASSRDREGRSNQPQHF
TRBV24-1	.	TRBJ2-2	CATSLAGGPATGELFF
TRBV6-5	.	TRBJ1-1	CASSAGKNTEAFF
TRBV7-9	.	TRBJ2-1	CASSLRTSGVSYNEQFF
TRBV6-1	.	TRBJ2-5	CASSEVAGQGTTQYF
TRBV12-3/TRBV12-4	.	TRBJ1-1	CASRPGQLTEAFF
TRBV14	.	TRBJ1-6	CASSNQGLYNSPLHF
TRBV19	.	TRBJ1-1	CASSIKAGGELNTEAFF
TRBV28	.	TRBJ2-1	CASSLAGGTYNEQFF
TRBV4-1	.	TRBJ2-1	CASSQEDRGLNEQFF
TRBV15	.	TRBJ1-2	CATSTGRGLGGYTF
TRBV10-3	.	TRBJ1-6	CAIRGTSYNSPLHF
TRBV2	.	TRBJ1-6	CASSPGLTNSPLHF
TRBV27	.	TRBJ2-1	CASKGLAGGWEQFF
TRBV29-1	.	TRBJ2-7	CSVGLAGGREQYF
TRBV18	.	TRBJ1-3	CASSPPYGLPGDSGNTIYF
TRBV9	.	TRBJ1-2	CASSAKLTGGYTF
TRBV5-1	.	TRBJ2-5	CASSFTGVRETQYF
TRBV14	.	TRBJ2-7	CASSQLQGGDEQYF
TRBV4-2	.	TRBJ1-5	CASSQESWTGNQPQHF
TRBV30	.	TRBJ1-1	CAWSVTGNLGVEAFF
TRBV29-1	.	TRBJ1-1	CSVDLSGNTEAFF
TRBV5-1	.	TRBJ1-1	CASSLEGTKRTEAFF
TRBV5-1	.	TRBJ1-5	CASSLGQGNNQPQHF
TRBV18	.	TRBJ2-7	CASSPQPGGSGHYEQYF
TRBV9	.	TRBJ2-3	CASEAGGTDTQYF
TRBV11-2	.	TRBJ2-1	CASSLILAGGGDEQFF
TRBV19	once	TRBJ2-1	CASSIDRPGGEQFF
TRBV11-2	.	TRBJ1-1	CASSLEFGSRNTEAFF
TRBV6-1	.	TRBJ2-3	CASSEWQAIWRTDTQYF
TRBV6-5	.	TRBJ1-4	CASSPGTATNEKLFF
TRBV28	.	TRBJ1-4	CASSFPSVATNEKLFF
TRBV29-1	.	TRBJ2-1	CSVDRLGDRDNEQFF
TRBV24-1	.	TRBJ2-5	CATSDPRAGGRTQYF
TRBV4-1	.	TRBJ1-4	CASRKITGGAREKLFF
TRBV29-1	.	TRBJ2-6	CSVGQGVNGANVLTF
TRBV28	few	TRBJ1-4	CASSTRVTNEKLFF